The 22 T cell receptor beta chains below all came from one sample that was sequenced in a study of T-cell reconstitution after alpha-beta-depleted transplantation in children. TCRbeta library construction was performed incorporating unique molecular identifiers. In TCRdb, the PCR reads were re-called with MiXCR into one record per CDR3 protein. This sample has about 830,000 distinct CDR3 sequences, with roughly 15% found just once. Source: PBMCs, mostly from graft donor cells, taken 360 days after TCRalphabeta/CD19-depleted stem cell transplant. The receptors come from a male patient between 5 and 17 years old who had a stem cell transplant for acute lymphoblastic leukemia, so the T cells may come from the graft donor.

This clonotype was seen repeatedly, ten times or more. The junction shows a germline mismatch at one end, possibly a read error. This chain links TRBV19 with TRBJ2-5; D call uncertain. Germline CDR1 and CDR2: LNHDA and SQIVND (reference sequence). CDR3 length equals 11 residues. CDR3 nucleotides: TGTGCCAGCAGTACTGGGGAGACCCAGTACTTC. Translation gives CASSTGETQYF.

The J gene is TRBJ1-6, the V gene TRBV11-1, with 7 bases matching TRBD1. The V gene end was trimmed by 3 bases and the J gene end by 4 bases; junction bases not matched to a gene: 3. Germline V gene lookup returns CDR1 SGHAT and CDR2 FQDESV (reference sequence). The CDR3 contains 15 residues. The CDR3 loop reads CASSFRTGYNSPLHF. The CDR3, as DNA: TGTGCCAGCAGCTTCCGGACAGGATATAATTCACCCCTCCACTTT. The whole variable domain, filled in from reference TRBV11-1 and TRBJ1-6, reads EAEVAQSPRYKITEKSQAVAFWCDPISGHATLYWYRQILGQGPELLVQFQDESVVDDSQLPKDRFSAERLKGVDSTLKIQPAELGDSAMYLCASSFRTGYNSPLHFGNGTRLTVT.

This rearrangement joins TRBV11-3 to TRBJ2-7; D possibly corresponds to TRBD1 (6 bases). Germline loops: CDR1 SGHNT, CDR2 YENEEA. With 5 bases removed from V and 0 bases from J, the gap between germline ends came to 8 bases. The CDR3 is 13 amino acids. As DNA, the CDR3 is TGTGCCAGCAGCGGACAGTACTCCTACGAGCAGTACTTC. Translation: CASSGQYSYEQYF.

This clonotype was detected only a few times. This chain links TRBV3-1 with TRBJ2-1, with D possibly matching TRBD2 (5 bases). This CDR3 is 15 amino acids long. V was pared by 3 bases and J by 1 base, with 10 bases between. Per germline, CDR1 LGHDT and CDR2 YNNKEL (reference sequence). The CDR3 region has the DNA TGTGCCAGCAGCCAGGTAGAGCGGTCCTACAATGAGCAGTTCTTC. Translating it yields CASSQVERSYNEQFF.

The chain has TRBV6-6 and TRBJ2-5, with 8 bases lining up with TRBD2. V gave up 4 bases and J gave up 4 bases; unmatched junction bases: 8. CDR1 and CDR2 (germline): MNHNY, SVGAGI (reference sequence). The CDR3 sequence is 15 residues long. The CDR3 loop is CASSFGGGGRETQYF. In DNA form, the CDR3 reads TGTGCCAGCAGTTTCGGGGGGGGAGGGAGAGAGACCCAGTACTTC.

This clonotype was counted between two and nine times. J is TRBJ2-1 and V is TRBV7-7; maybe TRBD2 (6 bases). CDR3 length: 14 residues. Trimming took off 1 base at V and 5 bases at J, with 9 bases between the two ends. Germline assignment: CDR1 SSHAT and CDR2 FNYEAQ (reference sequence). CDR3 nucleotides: TGTGCCAGCAGCTTAGTGGCGGGGAACAATGAGCAGTTCTTC. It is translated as CASSLVAGNNEQFF.

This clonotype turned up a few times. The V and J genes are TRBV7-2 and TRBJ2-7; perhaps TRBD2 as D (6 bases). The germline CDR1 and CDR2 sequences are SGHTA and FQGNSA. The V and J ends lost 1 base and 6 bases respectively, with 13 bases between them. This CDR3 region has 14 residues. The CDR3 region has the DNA TGTGCCAGCAGCTTAGTAAGGAGGGGCGGCGAGCAGTACTTC. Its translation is CASSLVRRGGEQYF.

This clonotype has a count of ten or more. The CDR3 is CASSPGTGNQPQHF. CDR3 DNA sequence: TGTGCCAGCAGTCCAGGGACAGGGAATCAGCCCCAGCATTTT. The V call is TRBV18, the J call TRBJ1-5, with 9 nucleotides matching TRBD1. The CDR3 is 14 amino acids. CDR1 and CDR2 from the germline V gene are KGHSH and LQKENI. V lost 8 bases, J lost 4 bases, and 6 bases stayed unmatched.

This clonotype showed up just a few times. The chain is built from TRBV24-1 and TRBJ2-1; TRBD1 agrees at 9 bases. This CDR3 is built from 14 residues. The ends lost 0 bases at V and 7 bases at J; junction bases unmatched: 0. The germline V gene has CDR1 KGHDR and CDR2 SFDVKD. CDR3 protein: CATSDLDRGNEQFF. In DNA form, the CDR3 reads TGTGCCACCAGTGATTTGGACAGGGGGAATGAGCAGTTCTTC.

CDR3 DNA sequence: TGTGCCAGCAGTCTCTCCTGGGGGGTCGATGAGCAGTTCTTC. It is translated as CASSLSWGVDEQFF. The V and J genes are TRBV27 and TRBJ2-1, with D tentatively TRBD2 (6 bases). Germline CDR1 reads MNHEY; CDR2 reads SMNVEV (reference sequence). The CDR3 totals 14 residues. Trimming took 5 bases from V and 8 from J, leaving 16 bases between them.

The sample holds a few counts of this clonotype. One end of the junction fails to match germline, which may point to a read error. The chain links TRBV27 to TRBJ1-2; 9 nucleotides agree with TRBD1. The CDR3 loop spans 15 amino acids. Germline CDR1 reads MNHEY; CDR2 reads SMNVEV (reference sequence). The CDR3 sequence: CASSLSSTGGYGYTF. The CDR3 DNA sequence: TGTGCCAGCAGTCTATCTTCGACAGGGGGCTATGGCTACACCTTC.

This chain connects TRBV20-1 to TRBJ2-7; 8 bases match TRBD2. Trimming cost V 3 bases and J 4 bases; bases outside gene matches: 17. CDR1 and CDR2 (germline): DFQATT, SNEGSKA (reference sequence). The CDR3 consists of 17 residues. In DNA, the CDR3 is TGCAGTGCTAGGGGACCCGGGGGGGGAGGGGTATGGTACGAGCAGTACTTC. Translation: CSARGPGGGGVWYEQYF.

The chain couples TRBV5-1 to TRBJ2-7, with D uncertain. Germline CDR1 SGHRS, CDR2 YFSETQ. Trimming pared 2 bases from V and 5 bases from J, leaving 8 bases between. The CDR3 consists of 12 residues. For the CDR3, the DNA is TGCGCCAGCAGCTTCTCCGCCCACGAGCAGTACTTC. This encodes CASSFSAHEQYF.

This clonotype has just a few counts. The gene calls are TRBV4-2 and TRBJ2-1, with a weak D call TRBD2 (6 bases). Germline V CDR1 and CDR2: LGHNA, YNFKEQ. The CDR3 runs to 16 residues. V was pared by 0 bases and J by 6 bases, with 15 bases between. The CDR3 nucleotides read TGTGCCAGCAGCCAAGAAAGGGCTAGCGACACCAATGAGCAGTTCTTC. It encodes CASSQERASDTNEQFF.

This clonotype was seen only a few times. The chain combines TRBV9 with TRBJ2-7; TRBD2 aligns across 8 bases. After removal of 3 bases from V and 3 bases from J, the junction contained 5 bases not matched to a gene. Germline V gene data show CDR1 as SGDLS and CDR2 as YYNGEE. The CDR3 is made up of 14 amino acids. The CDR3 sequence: CASSALAAGYEQYF. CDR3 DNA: TGTGCCAGCAGCGCACTAGCGGCGGGCTACGAGCAGTACTTC.

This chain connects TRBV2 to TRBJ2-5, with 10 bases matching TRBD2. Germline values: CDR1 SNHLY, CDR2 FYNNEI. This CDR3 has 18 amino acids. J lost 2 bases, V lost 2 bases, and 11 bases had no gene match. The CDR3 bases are TGTGCCAGCAGTGAATTCGGTCTAGCGGGAGCGTTACAAGAGACCCAGTACTTC. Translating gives CASSEFGLAGALQETQYF.

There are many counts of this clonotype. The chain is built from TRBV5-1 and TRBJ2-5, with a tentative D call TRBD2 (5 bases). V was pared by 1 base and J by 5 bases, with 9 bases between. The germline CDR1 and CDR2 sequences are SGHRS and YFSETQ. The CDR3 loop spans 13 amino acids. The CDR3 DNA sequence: TGCGCCAGCAGCTTGCCCCCGGGGGAGACCCAGTACTTC. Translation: CASSLPPGETQYF.

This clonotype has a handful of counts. The CDR3 region is CASSPPELADREQYF. CDR3 nucleotides: TGTGCCAGCTCACCACCAGAACTAGCGGATCGCGAGCAGTACTTC. The chain carries TRBV18 and TRBJ2-7, with 8 bases lining up with TRBD2. This CDR3 comprises 15 residues. CDR1 is KGHSH, CDR2 LQKENI, per germline. With 0 bases clipped from V and 6 bases from J, the junction kept 7 bases outside the gene matches.

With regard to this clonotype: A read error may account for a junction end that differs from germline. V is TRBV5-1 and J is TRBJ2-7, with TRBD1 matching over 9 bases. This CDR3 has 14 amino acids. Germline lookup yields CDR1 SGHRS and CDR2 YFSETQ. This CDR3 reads CASILVQGASEQYF. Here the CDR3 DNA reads TGCGCCAGCATCTTGGTACAGGGGGCAAGCGAGCAGTACTTC. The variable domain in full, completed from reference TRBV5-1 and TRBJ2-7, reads KAGVTQTPRYLIKTRGQQVTLSCSPISGHRSVSWYQQTPGQGLQFLFEYFSETQRNKGNFPGRFSGRQFSNSRSEMNVSTLELGDSALYLCASILVQGASEQYFGPGTRLTVT.

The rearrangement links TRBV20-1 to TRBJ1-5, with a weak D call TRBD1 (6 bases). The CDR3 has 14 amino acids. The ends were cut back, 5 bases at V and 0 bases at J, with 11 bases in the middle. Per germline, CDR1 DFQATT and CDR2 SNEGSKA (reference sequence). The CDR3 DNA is TGCAGTGCTCCACGGACAGCTAGCAATCAGCCCCAGCATTTT. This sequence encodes CSAPRTASNQPQHF.

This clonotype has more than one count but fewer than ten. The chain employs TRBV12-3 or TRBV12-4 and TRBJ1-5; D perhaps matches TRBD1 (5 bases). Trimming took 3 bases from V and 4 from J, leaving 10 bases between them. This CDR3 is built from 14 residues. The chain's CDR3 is CASSFVAGNQPQHF. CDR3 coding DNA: TGTGCCAGCAGTTTCGTTGCAGGGAATCAGCCCCAGCATTTT.

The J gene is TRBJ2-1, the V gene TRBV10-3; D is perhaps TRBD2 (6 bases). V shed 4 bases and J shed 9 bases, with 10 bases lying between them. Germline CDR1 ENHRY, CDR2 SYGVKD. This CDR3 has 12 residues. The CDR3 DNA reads TGTGCCATCAGTGGTGGGGAGGTTGAGCAGTTCTTC. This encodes CAISGGEVEQFF.